Following are 22 T cell receptor beta chains from one sample sequenced in a study of blood T cell repertoires in COVID-19. Generated by immunoSEQ multiplex PCR, the TCRdb table keeps only in-frame clones and is missing some. The sample shows a few hundred thousand clones, 80% to 85% of them seen only once. Sequenced material: peripheral blood. The receptors here all came from a woman aged 60-75 years with acute or convalescent COVID-19.

This clone was observed once. The sample carries other DNA sequences with the same CDR3. This chain uses TRBV5-1 with TRBJ1-2; 7 bases agree with TRBD1. Trimming at V came to 4 bases and at J to 7 bases, leaving 7 bases not matched to a gene. CDR3 length: 13 residues. Germline V CDR1 and CDR2: SGHRS, YFSETQ. CDR3 protein: CASSTRTGGGYTF. In DNA form, the CDR3 reads TGCGCCAGCAGCACCAGGACAGGCGGTGGCTACACCTTC.

The chain recombines TRBV7-2 with TRBJ1-1, with 9 nucleotides matching TRBD1. The CDR3 consists of 12 residues. Germline CDR1 is SGHTA and CDR2 is FQGNSA. Germline trimming cut 10 bases from V and 4 bases from J; bases unmatched to any gene: 4. The CDR3 DNA follows: TGTGCCACCGGGACAGGGCTCACTGAAGCTTTCTTT. Translation gives CATGTGLTEAFF.

The genes are TRBV20-1 and TRBJ2-1; D is ambiguous. The germline gives CDR1 DFQATT, CDR2 SNEGSKA (reference sequence). V dropped 6 bases and J dropped 5 bases, with 8 bases sitting between them. CDR3 length: 11 amino acids. CDR3 amino acids: CSAGPHNEQFF. The CDR3 DNA follows: TGCAGTGCGGGCCCCCACAATGAGCAGTTCTTC.

The J gene is TRBJ2-5, the V gene TRBV2, with 10 bases lining up with TRBD1. There are 14 residues in the CDR3. V gave up 6 bases and J gave up 2 bases; unmatched junction bases: 3. Germline CDR1 reads SNHLY; CDR2 reads FYNNEI. CDR3 amino acids: CASRGTGEQETQYF. As DNA, the CDR3 is TGTGCCAGCAGGGGGACAGGGGAGCAAGAGACCCAGTACTTC.

The rearrangement links TRBV4-2 to TRBJ1-3; 7 bases line up with TRBD1. V shed 4 bases and J 9 bases; nucleotides not matched to a gene: 12. The germline V gene has CDR1 LGHNA and CDR2 YNFKEQ. The CDR3 is 15 amino acids. CDR3 residues: CASSPRTQGDSTIYF. CDR3 in DNA: TGTGCCAGCAGCCCAAGGACCCAGGGGGATAGCACCATATATTTT.

This clone appeared a single time. V is TRBV5-1 and J is TRBJ2-5; TRBD2 might be the D (5 bases). This CDR3 region has 15 residues. V gave up 0 bases and J gave up 1 base, with 10 bases separating them. The germline V gene encodes CDR1 SGHRS and CDR2 YFSETQ. CDR3 sequence: CASSLVSGSQETQYF. CDR3 bases: TGCGCCAGCAGCTTGGTGTCGGGAAGCCAAGAGACCCAGTACTTC.

This chain uses TRBV4-1 with TRBJ1-1, with TRBD1 as a possible D gene (5 bases). The CDR3 extends over 14 amino acids. Between the trimmed V and J ends, which lost 4 bases and 3 bases, there was a span of 12 bases. Germline V gene sequence: CDR1 MGHRA, CDR2 YSYEKL. The CDR3 is CASSLTLTDTEAFF. The CDR3 DNA is TGCGCCAGCAGCCTCACCCTGACAGACACTGAAGCTTTCTTT.

The chain joins TRBV4-2 to TRBJ1-1; D unclear. Germline CDR1 and CDR2: LGHNA and YNFKEQ. This CDR3 spans 13 amino acids. The V end was cut by 3 bases, the J end by 0 bases, with 5 bases between. CDR3 coding DNA: TGTGCCAGCAGCCACCACATGAACACTGAAGCTTTCTTT. It is translated as CASSHHMNTEAFF.

Only one count was recorded for this clone. J is TRBJ1-1 and V is TRBV6-2 or TRBV6-3; D gene uncertain. Germline V gene lookup returns CDR1 MNHEY and CDR2 SVGEGT. The ends were cut back, 6 bases at V and 0 bases at J, with 14 bases in the middle. The CDR3 length is 15 residues. The CDR3 DNA reads TGTGCCAGCAGCTTTACTCCTACAGTGAACACTGAAGCTTTCTTT. Translating gives CASSFTPTVNTEAFF.

CDR3 nucleotide sequence: TGTGCCAGCAGCTTAGAGGGGGTCGGCAGGGCTTTCTTT. The encoded protein is CASSLEGVGRAFF. The chain recombines TRBV5-5 with TRBJ1-1, with D perhaps TRBD1 (6 bases). This CDR3 is 13 amino acids long. CDR1 and CDR2 (germline): SGHKS, YYEKEE (reference sequence). Trimming shortened V by 2 bases and J by 11 bases, and 16 bases separated the two germline ends. Full variable domain (outside the CDR3, taken from reference TRBV5-5 and TRBJ1-1): DAGVTQSPTHLIKTRGQQVTLRCSPISGHKSVSWYQQVLGQGPQFIFQYYEKEERGRGNFPDRFSARQFPNYSSELNVNALLLGDSALYLCASSLEGVGRAFFGQGTRLTVV.

This chain joins TRBV6-5 and TRBJ2-6, with 7 bases that match TRBD1. CDR3 size: 15 residues. Germline V gene lookup returns CDR1 MNHEY and CDR2 SVGAGI. V was clipped by 6 bases and J by 2 bases; unmatched bases: 4. The CDR3 sequence: CASRVTGAGANVLTF. CDR3 sequence (DNA): TGTGCCAGCAGGGTAACAGGGGCTGGGGCCAACGTCCTGACTTTC.

The V and J genes are TRBV7-2 and TRBJ1-1, with D maybe TRBD1 (5 bases). The V and J ends lost 5 bases and 11 bases respectively, with 18 bases between them. Germline CDR1 is SGHTA and CDR2 is FQGNSA. This CDR3 contains 13 residues. Here the CDR3 DNA reads TGTGCCAGCAGCCGGTCAGGCCACAGGCATGCTTTCTTT. Protein: CASSRSGHRHAFF.

V is TRBV29-1 and J is TRBJ1-2; weak D call: TRBD1 (6 bases). Germline-derived CDR1 and CDR2 are SQVTM and ANQGSEA. The CDR3 runs 15 residues. V was clipped by 4 bases and J by 1 base, with 16 bases between them. CDR3 residues: CSVGKGTQGNYGYTF. The CDR3 nucleotides are TGCAGCGTTGGCAAGGGGACACAGGGTAACTATGGCTACACCTTC.

The gene calls are TRBV5-1 and TRBJ2-1, with D perhaps matching TRBD2 (6 bases). V was pared by 3 bases and J by 0 bases, with 13 bases between. CDR3 length equals 16 residues. In germline, CDR1 is SGHRS, CDR2 YFSETQ. The CDR3: CASSSTSRSSYNEQFF. DNA for the CDR3: TGCGCCAGCAGCTCTACTAGCAGATCCTCCTACAATGAGCAGTTCTTC.

This rearrangement joins TRBV7-8 to TRBJ2-6, with 9 bases lining up with TRBD1. Losses at the gene ends were 5 bases for V and 2 bases for J; bases not matched to a gene: 7. CDR1 SGHVS and CDR2 FQNEAQ come from the germline V gene. This CDR3 contains 17 residues. The CDR3 DNA is TGTGCCAGCAGCCGAACAGGGGGCAGCACTGGGGCCAACGTCCTGACTTTC. Its translation: CASSRTGGSTGANVLTF.

This chain links TRBV10-3 with TRBJ2-1, with 10 bases fitting TRBD1. CDR1 is ENHRY, CDR2 SYGVKD, per germline. V lost 3 bases to trimming and J lost 4 bases; unmatched junction nucleotides: 3. The length of the CDR3 is 15 residues. CDR3 bases: TGTGCCATCAGTGAAGACAGGGGGCAGTACAATGAGCAGTTCTTC. Its translation: CAISEDRGQYNEQFF.

The chain couples TRBV28 to TRBJ2-1, with 9 bases lining up with TRBD2. V shed 5 bases and J 10 bases; nucleotides not matched to a gene: 12. Looked up from germline, CDR1 is MDHEN and CDR2 is SYDVKM. This CDR3 contains 15 residues. The CDR3 nucleotides read TGTGCCAGCAGTGGTGGGGCTAGCGGGGAGGAGGAGCAGTTCTTC. Amino acid sequence: CASSGGASGEEEQFF.

The gene calls are TRBV5-1 and TRBJ1-2, with D possibly matching TRBD1 (5 bases). V lost 5 bases and J 4 bases, leaving 12 bases between the germline ends. Germline assignment: CDR1 SGHRS and CDR2 YFSETQ. This CDR3 has 13 residues. The CDR3 coding sequence is TGCGCCAGCAGAGGGGACTGGGGCTATGGCTACACCTTC. Translating gives CASRGDWGYGYTF. The whole variable domain, filled in from reference TRBV5-1 and TRBJ1-2, reads KAGVTQTPRYLIKTRGQQVTLSCSPISGHRSVSWYQQTPGQGLQFLFEYFSETQRNKGNFPGRFSGRQFSNSRSEMNVSTLELGDSALYLCASRGDWGYGYTFGSGTRLTVV.

For the CDR3, the DNA is TGTGCCAGCAGTTACTCATACTACGAGCAGTACTTC. This translates into CASSYSYYEQYF. V gene TRBV6-6 combines with J gene TRBJ2-7; no clear D. Trimming left V 0 bases short and J 3 bases short, with 3 bases between. The germline gives CDR1 MNHNY, CDR2 SVGAGI (reference sequence). The CDR3 consists of 12 residues.

V gene TRBV6-6 combines with J gene TRBJ1-5, with D perhaps matching TRBD1 (5 bases). Trimming removed 6 bases from V and 0 bases from J, with 9 bases in between. This CDR3 region has 14 residues. Germline lookup yields CDR1 MNHNY and CDR2 SVGAGI (reference sequence). CDR3 coding DNA: TGTGCCAGCAGCCGAGACAGTAGCAATCAGCCCCAGCATTTT. This sequence encodes CASSRDSSNQPQHF.

The genes are TRBV9 and TRBJ2-1; 7 nucleotides agree with TRBD2. CDR1 and CDR2 (germline): SGDLS, YYNGEE. The CDR3 runs to 14 residues. V lost 0 bases, J lost 6 bases, and 3 bases stayed unmatched. CDR3 sequence reads: CASSVGTRGNEQFF. The DNA of the CDR3 is TGTGCCAGCAGCGTAGGGACTAGGGGCAATGAGCAGTTCTTC.

The J gene is TRBJ1-2, the V gene TRBV30, with 9 bases fitting TRBD1. Per the germline V gene, CDR1 is GTSNPN and CDR2 is SVGIG (reference sequence). Trimming cost V 5 bases and J 7 bases; bases outside gene matches: 8. CDR3 length: 13 amino acids. The CDR3 bases are TGTGCCTGGGGGGACAGGGAGGTGCGTGGCTACACCTTC. The encoded protein is CAWGDREVRGYTF. The full variable domain, its missing parts supplied by reference TRBV30 and TRBJ1-2, is SQTIHQWPATLVQPVGSPLSLECTVEGTSNPNLYWYRQAAGRGLQLLFYSVGIGQISSEVPQNLSASRPQDRQFILSSKKLLLSDSGFYLCAWGDREVRGYTFGSGTRLTVV.